These T cell receptor beta chains were read from a single sample in a study of blood T cell repertoires in COVID-19. Here immunoSEQ multiplex PCR was the method, and the copy in TCRdb shows in-frame clones only, minus some. The sample has 65,000 to 85,000 clones, approximately 87% seen once. Material for sequencing was peripheral blood. The source is a human donor in a cohort sampled during active COVID-19. Each CDR3 is given with its conserved first and last residue. The D gene is left open where the match is weak. Clone size, where shown, is once, few, many, or a class for clones that have expanded.

D gene,J gene,V gene,clone size,CDR3 DNA,CDR3 protein
.,TRBJ2-1,TRBV4-3,.,TGCGCCAGCAGCCAAGATGGAGCTAGCAGGTACAATGAGCAGTTCTTC,CASSQDGASRYNEQFF
.,TRBJ1-4,TRBV27,.,TGTGCCACAAAAAAGCTAGATAATGAAAAACTGTTTTTT,CATKKLDNEKLFF
TRBD1,TRBJ1-6,TRBV4-1,few,TGCGCCAGCAGCCAACCCACAGGGGATAATTCACCCCTCCACTTT,CASSQPTGDNSPLHF
TRBD2,TRBJ2-3,TRBV6-2/TRBV6-3,.,TGTGCCAGCAGTTACTCGATAGCGGGAGTCGGAGATACGCAGTATTTT,CASSYSIAGVGDTQYF
.,TRBJ2-1,TRBV10-1,.,TGCGCCAGCAGTGAGGGGAGAGGGCAGTTCTTC,CASSEGRGQFF
.,TRBJ2-3,TRBV28,.,TGTGCCAGCAGTTTAAGTCTTAGCGAAAACACAGATACGCAGTATTTT,CASSLSLSENTDTQYF
TRBD1,TRBJ1-6,TRBV7-9,.,TGTGCCAGCAGCCTTTATGGACAGGGAACTTCACCCCTCCACTTT,CASSLYGQGTSPLHF
TRBD1,TRBJ2-3,TRBV4-3,.,TGCGCCAGCAGCCCAACAGGACAGGCTCGGGATACGCAGTATTTT,CASSPTGQARDTQYF
.,TRBJ2-4,TRBV18,.,TGTGCCAGCTCGCCGAACGACAGATTCGGAAACATTCAGTACTTC,CASSPNDRFGNIQYF
.,TRBJ2-2,TRBV6-5,.,TGTGCCAGCAGTAGGACACACGCGAACACCGGGGAGCTGTTTTTT,CASSRTHANTGELFF
TRBD1,TRBJ2-6,TRBV7-8,.,TGTGCCAGCAGCCCCGACAGGGACTCTGGGGCCAACGTCCTGACTTTC,CASSPDRDSGANVLTF
TRBD2,TRBJ2-1,TRBV28,.,TGTGCCAGCAGCAAATTCGTAGCGGGAGTTTCCTACAATGAGCAGTTCTTC,CASSKFVAGVSYNEQFF
.,TRBJ2-7,TRBV7-9,few,TGTGCCAGCAGCTTAGGACAGCCCTACGAGCAGTACTTC,CASSLGQPYEQYF
TRBD1,TRBJ1-1,TRBV19,.,TGTGCCAGTAGTATAATCCCGGGACAGGGGGCGCGTACTGAAGCTTTCTTT,CASSIIPGQGARTEAFF